The clone carrying this T cell receptor (beta chain) occurred a few times. Germline V gives CDR1 SGHRS, CDR2 YFSETQ. The V gene end was trimmed by 4 bases and the J gene end by 2 bases; junction bases not matched to a gene: 4. CDR3 size: 15 residues. Only in-frame clones appear in the TCRdb table, and some are missing; sequencing was by immunoSEQ multiplex PCR. Of roughly 71,000 clones listed, roughly 80% are singletons. This record belongs to a study of blood T cell repertoires in COVID-19. Overall study: Both acute and convalescent COVID-19 samples were obtained from the United States, Italy and Spain. Sources were T cells, B-cell-depleted T cells, or PBMCs; the material itself was cDNA or gDNA.

Sequencing was carried out using peripheral blood. The clonotype comes from a man in his fifties or sixties with active COVID-19. V is TRBV5-1 and J is TRBJ1-2; 11 bases match TRBD1. CDR3 bases: TGCGCCAGCAGCCAGGGACAGGGGGAGAACTATGGCTACACCTTC. Protein: CASSQGQGENYGYTF.